The 28 T cell receptor beta chains presented below share a single source sample, sequenced in a study of identical twins. One entry per CDR3 protein, called by TCRdb with MiXCR from the 5' RACE reads. Here the sample spans roughly 350,000 distinct CDR3 sequences, 9% to 10% being singletons. The sequenced material came from naive T cells sorted from blood. These TCRs come from a woman between 50 and 59 years old in good health.

Here the CDR3 reads CATSRDFYEQFF. Written as DNA, the CDR3 is TGTGCCACCAGCAGAGATTTTTATGAGCAGTTCTTC. V and J are TRBV15 and TRBJ2-1; the D is unclear. Between the trimmed V and J ends, which lost 0 bases and 8 bases, there was a span of 5 bases. Per the germline V gene, CDR1 is LNHNV and CDR2 is YYDKDF (reference sequence). This CDR3 is built from 12 residues.

V and J are TRBV20-1 and TRBJ2-1; 13 bases align to TRBD2. This CDR3 is built from 17 residues. The germline gives CDR1 DFQATT, CDR2 SNEGSKA (reference sequence). Trimming took 6 bases from V and 0 from J; bases not matched to a gene: 8. The CDR3 protein is CSASRGLAGSSYNEQFF. CDR3 DNA sequence: TGCAGTGCCAGTAGGGGACTAGCGGGGAGCTCCTACAATGAGCAGTTCTTC.

This clonotype appeared many times. V usage is TRBV5-1 and J usage is TRBJ1-1; maybe TRBD1 (5 bases). Germline V gives CDR1 SGHRS, CDR2 YFSETQ. The CDR3 has 11 residues. V was cut by 0 bases and J by 11 bases, with 8 bases left in between. CDR3 amino acids: CASSLGGSAFF. CDR3 bases: TGCGCCAGCAGCTTGGGGGGGAGCGCTTTCTTT.

CDR3 in DNA: TGTGCCAGCAGCGTGCGGGGGCAAGAGACCCAGTACTTC. Translating it yields CASSVRGQETQYF. The V call is TRBV9, the J call TRBJ2-5; TRBD2 matches at 7 bases. The ends lost 2 bases at V and 2 bases at J; junction bases unmatched: 0. Germline CDR1 is SGDLS and CDR2 is YYNGEE. The CDR3 has 13 residues.

The chain recombines TRBV27 with TRBJ2-3; no definite D call. The V gene lost 8 bases and the J gene lost 1 base, with 19 bases spanning the gap. The CDR3 loop spans 16 amino acids. Germline lookup yields CDR1 MNHEY and CDR2 SMNVEV (reference sequence). The CDR3 reads CASGEWVAQGTDTQYF. CDR3 DNA: TGTGCCAGCGGAGAGTGGGTAGCCCAAGGCACAGATACGCAGTATTTT.

This chain uses TRBV6-5 with TRBJ2-3; D gene ambiguous. Germline CDR1 is MNHEY and CDR2 is SVGAGI. The CDR3 contains 14 residues. Trimming left V 0 bases short and J 3 bases short, with 7 bases between. CDR3 in DNA: TGTGCCAGCAGTTACTCGAGCAGGACAGATACGCAGTATTTT. This codes for CASSYSSRTDTQYF.

This clonotype came up many times. The chain is built from TRBV5-1 and TRBJ2-3; 7 nucleotides agree with TRBD2. Germline assignment: CDR1 SGHRS and CDR2 YFSETQ. The CDR3 spans 13 residues. V lost 5 bases to trimming and J lost 3 bases; unmatched junction nucleotides: 3. The CDR3 protein is CASRGLVTDTQYF. DNA for the CDR3: TGCGCCAGCAGAGGACTAGTAACAGATACGCAGTATTTT.

The V gene is TRBV6-5, the J gene TRBJ2-7; 12 bases align to TRBD2. V trimming: 6 bases; J trimming: 5 bases; junction bases outside the gene matches: 8. Germline lookup yields CDR1 MNHEY and CDR2 SVGAGI. There are 15 residues in the CDR3. Here the CDR3 DNA reads TGTGCCAGCAGATTGACTAGCGGGAGCTTCCACGAGCAGTACTTC. Amino acid sequence: CASRLTSGSFHEQYF.

The chain couples TRBV2 to TRBJ1-5; D unresolved. The CDR3 totals 14 residues. Germline CDR1 is SNHLY and CDR2 is FYNNEI. Trimming pared 3 bases from V and 5 bases from J, leaving 11 bases between. The CDR3 loop reads CASSESRRDQPQHF. CDR3 in DNA: TGTGCCAGCAGTGAGTCCCGACGCGATCAGCCCCAGCATTTT. Filled out from reference TRBV2 and TRBJ1-5, the complete variable domain reads EPEVTQTPSHQVTQMGQEVILRCVPISNHLYFYWYRQILGQKVEFLVSFYNNEISEKSEIFDDQFSVERPDGSNFTLKIRSTKLEDSAMYFCASSESRRDQPQHFGDGTRLSIL.

This clonotype turned up a few times. The chain employs TRBV28 and TRBJ2-5; TRBD2 matches at 8 bases. This CDR3 region has 15 residues. Germline V CDR1 and CDR2: MDHEN, SYDVKM. V lost 3 bases to trimming and J lost 6 bases; unmatched junction nucleotides: 9. The CDR3 region has the DNA TGTGCCAGCAGTTTCTCGGGACTAGTGGCGCAGACCCAGTACTTC. Protein product: CASSFSGLVAQTQYF.

The CDR3 nucleotides are TGCAGTGCTAGACCCCCGGGAGGGAATAAGGACTATGGCTACACCTTC. Translated, it gives CSARPPGGNKDYGYTF. This rearrangement joins TRBV20-1 to TRBJ1-2; the D is unclear. V was trimmed by 2 bases and J by 3 bases, leaving 19 bases between them. CDR3 length equals 16 residues. CDR1 is DFQATT and CDR2 is SNEGSKA in the germline V gene (reference sequence).

The chain carries TRBV6-5 and TRBJ2-7; D is ambiguous. Per germline, CDR1 MNHEY and CDR2 SVGAGI. Between the trimmed V and J ends, which lost 2 bases and 6 bases, there was a span of 11 bases. The CDR3 is made up of 13 amino acids. CDR3 protein: CASSYEVFSEQYF. The DNA for the CDR3 is TGTGCCAGCAGTTACGAGGTTTTTAGCGAGCAGTACTTC.

The rearrangement links TRBV4-1 to TRBJ1-5; D ambiguous. Germline CDR1 reads MGHRA; CDR2 reads YSYEKL. V lost 2 bases and J 6 bases, leaving 11 bases between the germline ends. This CDR3 spans 14 amino acids. CDR3 coding DNA: TGCGCCAGCAGCCAACTCGAGGGTCCTCAGCCCCAGCATTTT. It translates to CASSQLEGPQPQHF.

This chain links TRBV6-7 with TRBJ2-1; TRBD1 is a possible D gene (6 bases). TRBV6-7 is annotated as an ORF whose role is uncertain. With 4 bases removed from V and 0 bases from J, the gap between germline ends came to 13 bases. The CDR3 has 16 amino acids. The CDR3 sequence is CASSSRGPSSYNEQFF. As DNA, the CDR3 is TGTGCCAGCAGTTCCAGGGGCCCTAGCTCCTACAATGAGCAGTTCTTC.

This clonotype appeared many times. The genes are TRBV6-2 or TRBV6-3 and TRBJ1-4; D unresolved. CDR3 length: 13 residues. Trimming cost V 8 bases and J 6 bases, with 13 bases left between them. CDR1 is MNHEY, CDR2 SVGEGT, per germline. CDR3 protein: CASLGFGDEKLFF. In DNA, the CDR3 is TGTGCCAGCCTCGGGTTTGGCGATGAAAAACTGTTTTTT.

This clonotype turned up a few times. The rearrangement links TRBV7-9 to TRBJ2-3, with 13 bases fitting TRBD2. Trimming took 5 bases from V and 5 from J; bases not matched to a gene: 4. The CDR3 extends over 15 amino acids. Germline V CDR1 and CDR2: SEHNR, FQNEAQ (reference sequence). CDR3: CASSMTSGRRDTQYF. The CDR3 DNA follows: TGTGCCAGCAGCATGACTAGCGGGAGGAGAGATACGCAGTATTTT.

Ten or more counts support this clonotype. The CDR3 spells CASSGSSDTQYF. The DNA of the CDR3 is TGCGCCAGCAGCGGGAGTTCAGATACGCAGTATTTT. The chain uses TRBV5-1 and TRBJ2-3, with a tentative D call TRBD2 (5 bases). Germline V gene sequence: CDR1 SGHRS, CDR2 YFSETQ. V dropped 4 bases and J dropped 4 bases, with 7 bases sitting between them. The CDR3 loop spans 12 amino acids. The complete variable domain, with remaining parts taken from reference TRBV5-1 and TRBJ2-3, reads KAGVTQTPRYLIKTRGQQVTLSCSPISGHRSVSWYQQTPGQGLQFLFEYFSETQRNKGNFPGRFSGRQFSNSRSEMNVSTLELGDSALYLCASSGSSDTQYFGPGTRLTVL.

The J gene is TRBJ1-2, the V gene TRBV12-5, with D uncertain. The CDR3 runs 13 residues. Germline-derived CDR1 and CDR2 are LGHNT and FRNRAP. The V gene lost 4 bases and the J gene lost 5 bases, with 11 bases spanning the gap. CDR3 loop: CASGSYRAYGYTF. Written as DNA, the CDR3 is TGTGCTAGTGGTTCCTATCGTGCATATGGCTACACCTTC.

This clonotype was recorded many times. The rearrangement links TRBV20-1 to TRBJ2-5, with D hard to call. The germline V and J ends were trimmed by 3 bases and 6 bases, with 11 bases remaining between them. Germline CDR1 is DFQATT and CDR2 is SNEGSKA (reference sequence). The CDR3 covers 12 residues. The CDR3 nucleotides are TGCAGTGCTAGCCAACCGGAGAAGACCCAGTACTTC. Protein product: CSASQPEKTQYF.

This clonotype showed up many times. The chain combines TRBV2 with TRBJ1-5; D unresolved. V was trimmed by 3 bases and J by 7 bases, leaving 16 bases between them. The CDR3 sequence is 15 residues long. Germline V CDR1 and CDR2: SNHLY, FYNNEI. The chain's CDR3 is CASSDHLGGSQPQHF. CDR3 bases: TGTGCCAGCAGTGATCACCTTGGTGGTAGCCAGCCCCAGCATTTT. The full variable domain, in which reference TRBV2 and TRBJ1-5 provide the parts outside the CDR3, is EPEVTQTPSHQVTQMGQEVILRCVPISNHLYFYWYRQILGQKVEFLVSFYNNEISEKSEIFDDQFSVERPDGSNFTLKIRSTKLEDSAMYFCASSDHLGGSQPQHFGDGTRLSIL.

This clonotype was found many times. The chain recombines TRBV5-5 with TRBJ2-3; D possibly matches TRBD1 or TRBD2 (6 bases each). The CDR3 is 18 amino acids. Germline CDR1 and CDR2: SGHKS and YYEKEE (reference sequence). The V and J ends lost 0 bases and 2 bases respectively, with 19 bases between them. CDR3 loop: CASSLEGGYAPLTDTQYF. The CDR3, as DNA: TGTGCCAGCAGCTTGGAGGGGGGCTACGCGCCACTCACAGATACGCAGTATTTT. Based on the CDR3 plus reference TRBV5-5 and TRBJ2-3, the full variable domain is DAGVTQSPTHLIKTRGQQVTLRCSPISGHKSVSWYQQVLGQGPQFIFQYYEKEERGRGNFPDRFSARQFPNYSSELNVNALLLGDSALYLCASSLEGGYAPLTDTQYFGPGTRLTVL.

The V gene is TRBV12-3 or TRBV12-4, the J gene TRBJ2-2; 12 bases agree with TRBD2. CDR3 length equals 15 residues. The V segment lost 5 bases and the J segment 6 bases; nucleotides outside the gene matches: 4. The CDR3 nucleotides read TGTGCCAGCAGTGCCCGACTAGCGGGAGCCGGGGAGCTGTTTTTT. Its translation is CASSARLAGAGELFF.

The rearrangement joins TRBV12-3 or TRBV12-4 to TRBJ1-1; tentative D call: TRBD1 (5 bases). CDR3 length equals 15 residues. Deletions cut 7 bases from V and 4 bases from J, with 19 bases between. CDR3 in amino acids: CASTHKGPQGTEAFF. CDR3 nucleotides: TGTGCCAGCACCCACAAAGGACCGCAGGGCACTGAAGCTTTCTTT.

This clonotype has at least ten counts. The V gene is TRBV5-1, the J gene TRBJ2-7; no firm D call. Germline CDR1 is SGHRS and CDR2 is YFSETQ. This CDR3 is built from 13 residues. V lost 5 bases, J lost 2 bases, and 11 bases lay in between. The CDR3 is CASREAQAYEQYF. In DNA, the CDR3 is TGCGCCAGCAGGGAAGCGCAGGCCTACGAGCAGTACTTC. Full variable domain (missing parts from reference TRBV5-1 and TRBJ2-7): KAGVTQTPRYLIKTRGQQVTLSCSPISGHRSVSWYQQTPGQGLQFLFEYFSETQRNKGNFPGRFSGRQFSNSRSEMNVSTLELGDSALYLCASREAQAYEQYFGPGTRLTVT.

The table lists this clonotype with a count of one. Possible read error: a much larger clone is one base away. The conserved phenylalanine or tryptophan is not found at the CDR3 terminus, so this likely reflects a read error. The rearrangement joins TRBV12-3 or TRBV12-4 to TRBJ1-2; D remains ambiguous. V was shortened by 3 bases and J by 3 bases, with 5 bases between the two germline ends. CDR3 length equals 12 residues. The CDR3 is CASSFSYYGYTY. The CDR3 region has the DNA TGTGCCAGCAGTTTTTCGTACTATGGCTACACCTAC.

This chain links TRBV14 with TRBJ2-6, with D unclear. The CDR3 spans 19 residues. Per the germline V gene, CDR1 is SGHDN and CDR2 is FVKESK. The V end was cut by 1 base, the J end by 0 bases, with 16 bases between. CDR3 protein: CASSQAFFQADSGANVLTF. In DNA, the CDR3 is TGTGCCAGCAGCCAAGCTTTTTTCCAGGCTGACTCTGGGGCCAACGTCCTGACTTTC. Full variable domain (rest looked up from reference TRBV14 and TRBJ2-6): EAGVTQFPSHSVIEKGQTVTLRCDPISGHDNLYWYRRVMGKEIKFLLHFVKESKQDESGMPNNRFLAERTGGTYSTLKVQPAELEDSGVYFCASSQAFFQADSGANVLTFGAGSRLTVL.

This clonotype was picked up many times. The chain recombines TRBV2 with TRBJ2-3; D uncertain. The CDR3 loop spans 13 amino acids. Trimming stripped 6 bases from V and 4 bases from J, with 11 bases between. Germline CDR1 is SNHLY and CDR2 is FYNNEI. CDR3 sequence: CASSHIQSDTQYF. CDR3 nucleotide sequence: TGTGCCAGCAGCCATATACAGTCAGATACGCAGTATTTT.

Only a few counts were recorded for this clonotype. CDR3 nucleotides: TGTGCCAGCAGCTTAATCAGCGGGACGTACAATGAGCAGTTCTTC. This sequence encodes CASSLISGTYNEQFF. The chain employs TRBV7-6 and TRBJ2-1; TRBD2 agrees at 7 bases. CDR1 is SGHVS and CDR2 is FNYEAQ in the germline V gene. The J segment lost 4 bases and the V segment lost 2 bases, leaving 5 bases of the junction unmatched. The CDR3 runs to 15 residues. Supplemented by reference TRBV7-6 and TRBJ2-1, the full variable domain reads GAGVSQSPRYKVTKRGQDVALRCDPISGHVSLYWYRQALGQGPEFLTYFNYEAQQDKSGLPNDRFSAERPEGSISTLTIQRTEQRDSAMYRCASSLISGTYNEQFFGPGTRLTVL.